This is a list of T cell receptor beta chains from one sample in a study of cytotoxic CD8 clonotypes in ibrutinib-treated CLL. Sequencing was performed with immunoSEQ multiplex PCR; in TCRdb, only in-frame clones are kept and a portion is missing. The sample has about 140,000 clones; roughly 80% are singletons. The sequenced sample was PBMCs, obtained after 12 months of ibrutinib treatment. The receptor source for this set is a human donor with chronic lymphocytic leukemia. Both conserved end residues are part of each CDR3. The D gene is left open where the match is weak. Size tells how often a clone was seen (once, few, many) or the class of an expanded clone, and some rows leave it out.

-	-	TRBV25-1	TRBJ1-4	TGTGCCAGCAGTCAGACAACTAATGAAAAACTGTTTTTT	CASSQTTNEKLFF
-	-	TRBV19	TRBJ1-3	TGTGCCAGTAGCCCCGGTTGGGGCTCTGGAAACACCATATATTTT	CASSPGWGSGNTIYF
TRBD1	-	TRBV29-1	TRBJ2-5	TGCAGCGGTACACAGGGGCACCAGTACTTC	CSGTQGHQYF
-	once	TRBV15	TRBJ2-5	TGTGCCACCAGCGGGGAATGGGGGCAAGAGACCCAGTACTTC	CATSGEWGQETQYF
TRBD1	-	TRBV5-5	TRBJ2-7	TGTGCCAGCAGCCGAGGTTTTCTTGGTCAGGGGGCTTTGACGTGGCAGTACTTC	CASSRGFLGQGALTWQYF
-	-	TRBV25-1	TRBJ2-1	TGTGCCAGCAGTGAATATGGGTCCCACCTCTACAATGAGCAGTTCTTC	CASSEYGSHLYNEQFF
TRBD1	-	TRBV28	TRBJ2-1	TGTGCCAGCAGTTTTGGTGACAGGGGTGGAGGTGAGCAGTTCTTC	CASSFGDRGGGEQFF
-	-	TRBV19	TRBJ2-1	TGTGCCAGTAGTACCTCAGGGGCTAGCGACAATGAGCAGTTCTTC	CASSTSGASDNEQFF
-	-	TRBV28	TRBJ1-4	TGTGCCAGCAGTTTAGCGCGGGGGTCTAATGAAAAACTGTTTTTT	CASSLARGSNEKLFF
TRBD1	-	TRBV7-6	TRBJ2-5	TGTGCCAGCAGCTCGGACAGGGGGCGAGAGGTCCAGTACTTC	CASSSDRGREVQYF
-	-	TRBV6-4	TRBJ2-6	TGTGCCAGCAGATCGGGAGTTTCTGGGGCCAACGTCCTGACTTTC	CASRSGVSGANVLTF
-	-	TRBV13	TRBJ2-5	TGTGCCAGCAGCTCTAAAGAGACCCAGTACTTC	CASSSKETQYF
-	-	TRBV2	TRBJ1-2	TGTGCCAGCAGGGACAGTATATATGGCTACACCTTC	CASRDSIYGYTF
-	-	TRBV27	TRBJ2-3	TGTGCCAGCAGCAAAACAGGGCGCACAGATACGCAGTATTTT	CASSKTGRTDTQYF
TRBD2	-	TRBV27	TRBJ2-5	TGTGCCAGCAGTTCGACTAGCGGGACCGCGTATTACCAAGAGTTCGGGGCCCAGTACTTC	CASSSTSGTAYYQEFGAQYF
TRBD2	-	TRBV6-4	TRBJ2-7	TGTGCCAGCAGGCCTACTAGCGCAAGCTCCTACGAGCAGTACTTC	CASRPTSASSYEQYF
TRBD1	-	TRBV7-7	TRBJ2-1	TGTGCTAGCAGCTTGGGACAGGGGGACAATGAGCAGTTCTTC	CASSLGQGDNEQFF
TRBD1	-	TRBV2	TRBJ1-2	TGTGCCAGCAGAGGACAGGGGGCAGGTGGGAGCTACACCTTC	CASRGQGAGGSYTF
TRBD1	-	TRBV7-3	TRBJ2-6	TGTGCCAGCAGCTTAAGCAGGGGGTCCCCTGGGGCCAACGTCCTGACTTTC	CASSLSRGSPGANVLTF
-	-	TRBV28	TRBJ2-1	TGTGCCAGCAGGCTATTACGGTGGAATGAGCAGTTCTTC	CASRLLRWNEQFF
-	-	TRBV2	TRBJ1-1	TGTGCCAGCAGTGAATTTAAGAGCACTGAAGCTTTCTTT	CASSEFKSTEAFF
-	once	TRBV6-1	TRBJ1-5	TGTGCCAGCAGCGTCAGTAACTATCAGCCCCAGCATTTT	CASSVSNYQPQHF
TRBD1	-	TRBV6-1	TRBJ1-1	TGTGCCAGCAGTGGCGGGACAGGATCCACTGAAGCTTTCTTT	CASSGGTGSTEAFF
-	few	TRBV28	TRBJ1-2	TGTGCCAGCAGGCGGGACACCGGCTACACCTTC	CASRRDTGYTF
TRBD1	-	TRBV28	TRBJ2-7	TGTGCCAGCAGTTTTTCTACACCGACAGGGGAAACTCGCGACGAGCAGTACTTC	CASSFSTPTGETRDEQYF
-	-	TRBV6-1	TRBJ2-7	TGTGCCAGCAGTGAAGCAGGACGGTCCTACGAGCAGTACTTC	CASSEAGRSYEQYF
-	-	TRBV18	TRBJ2-1	TGTGCCAGCTCACCACCGACGTCTGTGCAGGGGGGATCCTACAATGAGCAGTTCTTC	CASSPPTSVQGGSYNEQFF
-	-	TRBV7-8	TRBJ1-5	TGTGCCAGCAGCTTAGAGGGGTGGGATAGCAATCAGCCCCAGCATTTT	CASSLEGWDSNQPQHF
-	-	TRBV28	TRBJ2-3	TGTGCCAGCAACTCGTGGGGGGTCACAGATACGCAGTATTTT	CASNSWGVTDTQYF
TRBD1	-	TRBV19	TRBJ1-2	TGTGCCAGTAGTATAACGGGTACAGGGGCCTATGGCTACACCTTC	CASSITGTGAYGYTF
TRBD1	-	TRBV18	TRBJ1-1	TGTGCCAGCTCACCGACAGGGGTACAGGACACTGAAGCTTTCTTT	CASSPTGVQDTEAFF
-	-	TRBV28	TRBJ1-1	TGTGCCAGCAGGAGGGTGACTGAAGCTTTCTTT	CASRRVTEAFF
-	few	TRBV18	TRBJ2-5	TGTGCCAGCTCACCGGGGACAAAAGAGACCCAGTACTTC	CASSPGTKETQYF
TRBD1	-	TRBV9	TRBJ2-2	TGTGCCAGCAACCTAATGGGACAGGGTGGGACCGGGGAGCTGTTTTTT	CASNLMGQGGTGELFF
TRBD2	-	TRBV4-3	TRBJ2-5	TGCGCCAGCAGCCAAGATGTCGGGGGAGGGGAGACCCAGTACTTC	CASSQDVGGGETQYF
-	once	TRBV25-1	TRBJ2-6	TGTGCCAGCAGTGAGGACAACTCTGGGGCCAACGTCCTGACTTTC	CASSEDNSGANVLTF
-	-	TRBV19	TRBJ1-3	TGTGCCAGTAGTATAGCTTTAGTTGAGAGAAACACCATATATTTT	CASSIALVERNTIYF
-	-	TRBV19	TRBJ1-2	TGTGCCAGTAGTATAGGCCAGGAATATGGCTACACCTTC	CASSIGQEYGYTF
-	few	TRBV10-2	TRBJ2-7	TGCGCCAGCAGTGACCCTCTAGCGACTAGCTCCTACGAGCAGTACTTC	CASSDPLATSSYEQYF
-	-	TRBV5-6	TRBJ1-4	TGTGCCAGCAGCTTGGACGCAGGGGCAACTAATGAAAAACTGTTTTTT	CASSLDAGATNEKLFF
-	few	TRBV11-3	TRBJ2-2	TGTGCCAGCAGCCCAGGGGTATCGAACGCCGGGGAGCTGTTTTTT	CASSPGVSNAGELFF
-	few	TRBV20-1	TRBJ1-5	TGCAGTGCTAGAGATACGGCCCAGCATTTT	CSARDTAQHF
-	-	TRBV7-9	TRBJ1-1	TGTGCCAGCAGCCTCTCGGTGAACACTGAAGCTTTCTTT	CASSLSVNTEAFF
-	-	TRBV2	TRBJ1-2	TGTGCCAGCAGTGAGGAGGTAAACTATGGCTACACCTTC	CASSEEVNYGYTF
-	-	TRBV6-1	TRBJ1-1	TGTGCCAGCGCCGGTCGAACTGAAGCTTTCTTT	CASAGRTEAFF